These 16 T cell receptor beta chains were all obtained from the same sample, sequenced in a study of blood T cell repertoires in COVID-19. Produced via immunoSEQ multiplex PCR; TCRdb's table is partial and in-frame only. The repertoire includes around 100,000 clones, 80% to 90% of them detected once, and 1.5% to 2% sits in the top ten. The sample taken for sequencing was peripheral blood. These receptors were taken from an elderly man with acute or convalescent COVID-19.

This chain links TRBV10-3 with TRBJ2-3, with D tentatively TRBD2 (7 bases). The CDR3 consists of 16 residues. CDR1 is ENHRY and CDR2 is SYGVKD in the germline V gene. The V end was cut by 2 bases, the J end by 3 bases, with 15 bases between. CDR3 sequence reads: CAISERAGRGTDTQYF. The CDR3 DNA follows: TGTGCCATCAGTGAGCGGGCAGGGAGGGGGACAGATACGCAGTATTTT.

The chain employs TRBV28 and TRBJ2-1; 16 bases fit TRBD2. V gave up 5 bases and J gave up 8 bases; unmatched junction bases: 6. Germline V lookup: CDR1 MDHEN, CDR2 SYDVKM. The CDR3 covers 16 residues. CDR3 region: CASSIPGLAGGYEQFF. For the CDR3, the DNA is TGTGCCAGCAGTATCCCGGGACTAGCGGGAGGGTATGAGCAGTTCTTC.

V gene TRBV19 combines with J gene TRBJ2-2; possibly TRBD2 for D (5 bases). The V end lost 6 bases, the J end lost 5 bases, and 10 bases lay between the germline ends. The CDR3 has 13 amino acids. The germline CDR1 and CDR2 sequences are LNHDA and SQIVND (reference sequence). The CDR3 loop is CASSSIATGELFF. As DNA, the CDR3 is TGTGCCAGTAGCTCAATAGCGACCGGGGAGCTGTTTTTT.

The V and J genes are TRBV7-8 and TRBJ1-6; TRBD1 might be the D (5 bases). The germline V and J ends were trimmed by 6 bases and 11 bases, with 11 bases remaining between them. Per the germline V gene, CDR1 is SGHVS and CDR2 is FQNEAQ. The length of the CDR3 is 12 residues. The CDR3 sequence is CASSPPGAPLHF. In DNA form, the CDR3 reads TGTGCCAGCAGTCCCCCGGGGGCACCCCTCCACTTT. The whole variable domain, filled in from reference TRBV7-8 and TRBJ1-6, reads GAGVSQSPRYKVAKRGQDVALRCDPISGHVSLFWYQQALGQGPEFLTYFQNEAQLDKSGLPSDRFFAERPEGSVSTLKIQRTQQEDSAVYLCASSPPGAPLHFGNGTRLTVT.

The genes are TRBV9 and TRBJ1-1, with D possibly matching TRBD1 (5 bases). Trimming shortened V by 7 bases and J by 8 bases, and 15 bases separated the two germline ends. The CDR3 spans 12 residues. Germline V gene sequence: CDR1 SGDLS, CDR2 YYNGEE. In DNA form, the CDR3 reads TGTGCCAGCGCCCCAGTCCAGGGAGAAGCTTTCTTT. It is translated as CASAPVQGEAFF.

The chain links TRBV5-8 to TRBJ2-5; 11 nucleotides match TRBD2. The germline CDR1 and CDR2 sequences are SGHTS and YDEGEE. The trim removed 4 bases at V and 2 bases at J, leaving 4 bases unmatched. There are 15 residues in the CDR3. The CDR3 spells CASSPGLAVQETQYF. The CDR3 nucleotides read TGTGCCAGCAGCCCGGGACTAGCGGTTCAAGAGACCCAGTACTTC. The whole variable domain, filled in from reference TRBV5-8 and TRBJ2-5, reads EAGVTQSPTHLIKTRGQQATLRCSPISGHTSVYWYQQALGLGLQFLLWYDEGEERNRGNFPPRFSGRQFPNYSSELNVNALELEDSALYLCASSPGLAVQETQYFGPGTRLLVL.

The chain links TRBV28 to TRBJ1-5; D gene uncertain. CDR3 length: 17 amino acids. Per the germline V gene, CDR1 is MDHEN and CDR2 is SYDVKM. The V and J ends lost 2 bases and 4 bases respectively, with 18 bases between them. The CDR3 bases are TGTGCCAGCAGTTTAAGGCTAGGTGTTAACGGGAATCAGCCCCAGCATTTT. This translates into CASSLRLGVNGNQPQHF.

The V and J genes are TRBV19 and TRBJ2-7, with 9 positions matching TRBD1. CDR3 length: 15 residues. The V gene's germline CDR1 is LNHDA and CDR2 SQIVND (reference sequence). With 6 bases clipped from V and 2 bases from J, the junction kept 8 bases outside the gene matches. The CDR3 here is CASSVTGQGAYEQYF. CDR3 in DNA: TGTGCCAGTAGCGTTACGGGACAGGGAGCCTACGAGCAGTACTTC.

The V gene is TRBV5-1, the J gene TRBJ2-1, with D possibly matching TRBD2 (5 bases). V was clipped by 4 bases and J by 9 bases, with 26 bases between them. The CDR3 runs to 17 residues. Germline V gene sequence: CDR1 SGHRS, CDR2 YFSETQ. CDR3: CASSPTHPAALRGEQFF. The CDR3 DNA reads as TGCGCCAGCAGCCCCACGCACCCAGCGGCCCTTCGGGGTGAGCAGTTCTTC. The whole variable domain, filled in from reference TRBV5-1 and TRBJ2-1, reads KAGVTQTPRYLIKTRGQQVTLSCSPISGHRSVSWYQQTPGQGLQFLFEYFSETQRNKGNFPGRFSGRQFSNSRSEMNVSTLELGDSALYLCASSPTHPAALRGEQFFGPGTRLTVL.

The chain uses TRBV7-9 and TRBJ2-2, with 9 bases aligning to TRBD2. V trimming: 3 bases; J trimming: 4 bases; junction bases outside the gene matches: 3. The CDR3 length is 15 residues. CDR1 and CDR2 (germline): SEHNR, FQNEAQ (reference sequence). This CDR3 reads CASSFSGSVTGELFF. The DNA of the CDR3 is TGTGCCAGCAGCTTTAGCGGGAGTGTCACCGGGGAGCTGTTTTTT.

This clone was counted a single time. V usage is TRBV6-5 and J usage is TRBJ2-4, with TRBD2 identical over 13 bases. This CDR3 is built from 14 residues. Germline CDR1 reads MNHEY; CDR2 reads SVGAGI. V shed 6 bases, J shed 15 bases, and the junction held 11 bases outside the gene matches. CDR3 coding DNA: TGTGCCAGCAGGCTACAACGGACTAGCGGGAGTTGGTACTTC. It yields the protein CASRLQRTSGSWYF.

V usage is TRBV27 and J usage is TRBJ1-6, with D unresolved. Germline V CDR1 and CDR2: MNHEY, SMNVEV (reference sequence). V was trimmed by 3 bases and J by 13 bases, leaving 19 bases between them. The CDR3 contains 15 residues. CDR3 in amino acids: CASSLYSSGESPLHF. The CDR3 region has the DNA TGTGCCAGCAGTTTGTACAGCAGCGGAGAATCCCCCCTCCACTTT.

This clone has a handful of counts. The CDR3 loop reads CASSQTQGQSEAFF. The CDR3 bases are TGCGCCAGCAGCCAAACTCAGGGACAGTCTGAAGCTTTCTTT. The chain is built from TRBV4-3 and TRBJ1-1, with TRBD1 matching 7 bases. The V gene's germline CDR1 is LGHNA and CDR2 YSLEER. Losses at the gene ends were 2 bases for V and 6 bases for J; bases not matched to a gene: 6. This CDR3 has 14 residues.

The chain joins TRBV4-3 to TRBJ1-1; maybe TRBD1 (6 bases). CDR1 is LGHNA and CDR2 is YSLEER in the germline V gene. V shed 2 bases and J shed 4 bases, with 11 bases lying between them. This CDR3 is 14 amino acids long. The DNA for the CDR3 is TGCGCCAGCAGCCAAAATAACAGGGTCACTGAAGCTTTCTTT. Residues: CASSQNNRVTEAFF.

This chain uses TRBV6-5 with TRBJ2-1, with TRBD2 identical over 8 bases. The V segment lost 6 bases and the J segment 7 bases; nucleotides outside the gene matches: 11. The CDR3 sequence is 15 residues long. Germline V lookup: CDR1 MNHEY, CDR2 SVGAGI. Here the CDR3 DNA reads TGTGCCAGCAGGCGGACTAGCTATCGTGGAAATGAGCAGTTCTTC. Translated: CASRRTSYRGNEQFF.

CDR3 loop: CASSFKGGSGSDTQYF. The CDR3 DNA follows: TGTGCCAGCAGCTTTAAGGGCGGGAGTGGTTCAGATACGCAGTATTTT. The rearrangement joins TRBV7-3 to TRBJ2-3; TRBD2 matches at 7 bases. J gave up 4 bases and V 3 bases, and 10 bases lay outside the gene matches. Germline V CDR1 and CDR2: SGHTA, FQGTGA. The CDR3 sequence is 16 residues long.